The source of this T cell receptor beta chain is a study of blood T cell repertoires in COVID-19. Study-wide context: Samples taken during acute and convalescent COVID-19 were collected in the United States, Italy and Spain.

The CDR3 has 12 residues. In germline, CDR1 is SQVTM, CDR2 ANQGSEA. V was trimmed by 4 bases and J by 3 bases, leaving 9 bases between them. Using immunoSEQ multiplex PCR, the repertoire was profiled, and TCRdb retains in-frame clones only, with some absent. This table has over 200,000 clones, roughly 90% appearing once. The sequencing sample was made of peripheral blood. The V call is TRBV29-1, the J call TRBJ1-1; TRBD1 is a possible D gene (5 bases). This receptor was identified in a woman in her forties with acute or convalescent COVID-19. The CDR3 nucleotides read TGCAGCGTTGCCGGGGGGGACACTGAAGCTTTCTTT. This translates into CSVAGGDTEAFF.